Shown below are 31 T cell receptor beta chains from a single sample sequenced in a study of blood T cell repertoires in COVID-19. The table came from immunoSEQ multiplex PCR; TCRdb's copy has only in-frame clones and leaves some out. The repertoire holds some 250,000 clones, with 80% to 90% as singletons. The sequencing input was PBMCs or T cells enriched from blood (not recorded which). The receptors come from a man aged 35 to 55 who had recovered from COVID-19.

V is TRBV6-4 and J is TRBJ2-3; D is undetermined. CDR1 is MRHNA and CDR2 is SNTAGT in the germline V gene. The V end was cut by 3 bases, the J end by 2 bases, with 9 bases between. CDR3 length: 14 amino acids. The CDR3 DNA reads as TGTGCCAGCAGTGAACAGCCATACACAGATACGCAGTATTTT. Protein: CASSEQPYTDTQYF.

CDR3: CASSRRTSPSTDTQYF. CDR3 coding DNA: TGTGCCAGCAGCCGCCGGACTAGCCCAAGCACAGATACGCAGTATTTT. This chain links TRBV3-1 (or the pseudogene TRBV3-2) with TRBJ2-3; 8 bases match TRBD2. The CDR3 consists of 16 residues. V lost 4 bases to trimming and J lost 0 bases; unmatched junction nucleotides: 6. Germline V gives CDR1 LGHDT, CDR2 YNNKEL (reference sequence).

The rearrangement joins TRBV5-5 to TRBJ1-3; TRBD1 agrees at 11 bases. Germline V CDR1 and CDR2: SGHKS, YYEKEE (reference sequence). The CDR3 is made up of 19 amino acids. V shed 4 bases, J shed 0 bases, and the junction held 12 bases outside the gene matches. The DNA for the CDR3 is TGTGCCAGCAGCCCCGGACAGGGGGCTCCCTTTAGCTCTGGAAACACCATATATTTT. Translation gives CASSPGQGAPFSSGNTIYF.

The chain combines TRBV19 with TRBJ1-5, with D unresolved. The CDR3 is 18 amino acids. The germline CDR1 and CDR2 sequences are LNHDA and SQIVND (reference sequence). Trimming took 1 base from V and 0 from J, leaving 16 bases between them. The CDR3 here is CASSIGGGITYSNQPQHF. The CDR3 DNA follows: TGTGCCAGTAGTATAGGGGGAGGGATTACCTATAGCAATCAGCCCCAGCATTTT.

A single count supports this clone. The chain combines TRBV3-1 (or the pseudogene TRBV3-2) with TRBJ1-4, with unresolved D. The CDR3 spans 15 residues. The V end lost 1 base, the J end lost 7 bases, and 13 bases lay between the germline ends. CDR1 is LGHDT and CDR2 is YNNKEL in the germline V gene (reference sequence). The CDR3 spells CASSQVRDLGEKLFF. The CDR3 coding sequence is TGTGCCAGCAGCCAAGTACGGGATCTGGGTGAAAAACTGTTTTTT.

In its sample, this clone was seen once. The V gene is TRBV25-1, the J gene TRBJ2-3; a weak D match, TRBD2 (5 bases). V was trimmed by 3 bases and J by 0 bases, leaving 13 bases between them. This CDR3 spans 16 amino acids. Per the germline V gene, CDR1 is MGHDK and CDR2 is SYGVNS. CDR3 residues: CASSDEVAISTDTQYF. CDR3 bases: TGTGCCAGCAGTGATGAGGTAGCGATTAGCACAGATACGCAGTATTTT. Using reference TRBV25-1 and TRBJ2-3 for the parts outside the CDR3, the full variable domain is EADIYQTPRYLVIGTGKKITLECSQTMGHDKMYWYQQDPGMELHLIHYSYGVNSTEKGDLSSESTVSRIRTEHFPLTLESARPSHTSQYLCASSDEVAISTDTQYFGPGTRLTVL.

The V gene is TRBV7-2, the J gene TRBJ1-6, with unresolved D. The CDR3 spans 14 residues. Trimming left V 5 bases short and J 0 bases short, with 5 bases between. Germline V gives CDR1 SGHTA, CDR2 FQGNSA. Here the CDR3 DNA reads TGTGCCAGCAGCGTGAGCTCCTATAATTCACCCCTCCACTTT. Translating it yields CASSVSSYNSPLHF.

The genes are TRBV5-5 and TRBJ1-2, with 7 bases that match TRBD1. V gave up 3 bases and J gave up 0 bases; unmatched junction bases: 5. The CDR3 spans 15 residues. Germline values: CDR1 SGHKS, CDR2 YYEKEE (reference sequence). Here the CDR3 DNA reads TGTGCCAGCAGCTCAGGACAGGTAGCTAACTATGGCTACACCTTC. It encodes CASSSGQVANYGYTF. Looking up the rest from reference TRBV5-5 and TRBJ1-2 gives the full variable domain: DAGVTQSPTHLIKTRGQQVTLRCSPISGHKSVSWYQQVLGQGPQFIFQYYEKEERGRGNFPDRFSARQFPNYSSELNVNALLLGDSALYLCASSSGQVANYGYTFGSGTRLTVV.

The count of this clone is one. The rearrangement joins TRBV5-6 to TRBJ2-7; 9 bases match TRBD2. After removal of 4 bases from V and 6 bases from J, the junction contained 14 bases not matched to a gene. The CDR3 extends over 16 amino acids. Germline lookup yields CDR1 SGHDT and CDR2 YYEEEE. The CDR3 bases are TGTGCCAGCAGCGCAGGACTTGGTAGCGGGGGCCTCGAGCAGTACTTC. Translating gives CASSAGLGSGGLEQYF.

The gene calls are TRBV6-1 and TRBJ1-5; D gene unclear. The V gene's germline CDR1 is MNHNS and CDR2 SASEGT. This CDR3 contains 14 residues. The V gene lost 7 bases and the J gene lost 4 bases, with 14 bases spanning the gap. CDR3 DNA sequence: TGTGCCAGCAAGTGGGAGGGTTGGAATCAGCCCCAGCATTTT. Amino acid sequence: CASKWEGWNQPQHF.

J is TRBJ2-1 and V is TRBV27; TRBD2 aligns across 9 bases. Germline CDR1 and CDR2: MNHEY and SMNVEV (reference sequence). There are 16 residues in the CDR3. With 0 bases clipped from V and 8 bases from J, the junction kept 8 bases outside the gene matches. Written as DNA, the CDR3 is TGTGCCAGCAGTTTATCGGTAGCGGGAGCAATAGATGAGCAGTTCTTC. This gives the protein CASSLSVAGAIDEQFF.

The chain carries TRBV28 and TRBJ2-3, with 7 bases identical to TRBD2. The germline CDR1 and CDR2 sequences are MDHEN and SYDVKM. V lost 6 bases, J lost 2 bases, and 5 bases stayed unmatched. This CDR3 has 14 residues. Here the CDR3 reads CASRFSGFTDTQYF. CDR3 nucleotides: TGTGCCAGCAGGTTTAGCGGGTTCACAGATACGCAGTATTTT. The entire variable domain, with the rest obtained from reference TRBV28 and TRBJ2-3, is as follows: DVKVTQSSRYLVKRTGEKVFLECVQDMDHENMFWYRQDPGLGLRLIYFSYDVKMKEKGDIPEGYSVSREKKERFSLILESASTNQTSMYLCASRFSGFTDTQYFGPGTRLTVL.

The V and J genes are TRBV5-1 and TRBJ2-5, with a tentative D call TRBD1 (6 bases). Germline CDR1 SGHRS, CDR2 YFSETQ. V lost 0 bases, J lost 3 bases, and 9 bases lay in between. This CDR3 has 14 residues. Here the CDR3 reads CASSLGTVEETQYF. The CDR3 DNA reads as TGCGCCAGCAGCTTGGGGACAGTTGAAGAGACCCAGTACTTC.

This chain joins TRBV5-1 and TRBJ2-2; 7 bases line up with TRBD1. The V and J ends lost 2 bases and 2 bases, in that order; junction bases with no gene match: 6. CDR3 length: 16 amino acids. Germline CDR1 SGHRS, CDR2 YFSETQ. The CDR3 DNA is TGCGCCAGCAGCTTTGGTGGGACAGACAACACCGGGGAGCTGTTTTTT. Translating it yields CASSFGGTDNTGELFF.

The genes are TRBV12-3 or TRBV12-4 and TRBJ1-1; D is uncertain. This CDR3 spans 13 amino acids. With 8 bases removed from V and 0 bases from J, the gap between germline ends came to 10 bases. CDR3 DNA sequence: TGTGCCAGCGGGTACAGATTGAACACTGAAGCTTTCTTT. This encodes CASGYRLNTEAFF.

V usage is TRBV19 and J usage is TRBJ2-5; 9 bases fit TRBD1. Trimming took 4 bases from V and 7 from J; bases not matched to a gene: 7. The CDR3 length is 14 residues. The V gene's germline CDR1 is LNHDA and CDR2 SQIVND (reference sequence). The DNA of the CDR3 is TGTGCCAGTAGTACCACAGGGGGCCAGGGGACCCAGTACTTC. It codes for CASSTTGGQGTQYF.

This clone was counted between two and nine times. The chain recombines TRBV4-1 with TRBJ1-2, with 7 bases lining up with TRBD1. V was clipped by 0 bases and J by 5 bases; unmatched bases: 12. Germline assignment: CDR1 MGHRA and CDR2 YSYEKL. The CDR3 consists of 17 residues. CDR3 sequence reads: CASSQEGFLGQTYGYTF. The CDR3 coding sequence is TGCGCCAGCAGCCAAGAAGGGTTCTTGGGACAGACTTATGGCTACACCTTC.

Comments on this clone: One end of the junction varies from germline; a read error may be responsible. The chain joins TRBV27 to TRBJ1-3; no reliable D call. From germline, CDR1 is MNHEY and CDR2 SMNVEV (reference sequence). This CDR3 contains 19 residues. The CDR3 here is CASSLFVPSQAFPGNTIYF. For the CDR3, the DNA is TGTGCCAGCAGCTTATTCGTTCCGAGCCAAGCCTTTCCTGGAAACACCATATATTTT.

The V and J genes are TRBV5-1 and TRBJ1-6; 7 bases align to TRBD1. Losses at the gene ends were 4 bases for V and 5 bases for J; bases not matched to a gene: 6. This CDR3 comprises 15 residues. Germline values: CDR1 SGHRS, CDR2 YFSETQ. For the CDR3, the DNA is TGCGCCAGCAGCGATGAGGGACAGAATAATTCACCCCTCCACTTT. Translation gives CASSDEGQNNSPLHF.

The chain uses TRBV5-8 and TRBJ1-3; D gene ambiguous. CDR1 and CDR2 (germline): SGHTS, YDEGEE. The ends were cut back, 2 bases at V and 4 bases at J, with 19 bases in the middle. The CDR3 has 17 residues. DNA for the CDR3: TGTGCCAGCAGCTTCAGTTATCAGACTTATTCGGGAAACACCATATATTTT. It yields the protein CASSFSYQTYSGNTIYF.

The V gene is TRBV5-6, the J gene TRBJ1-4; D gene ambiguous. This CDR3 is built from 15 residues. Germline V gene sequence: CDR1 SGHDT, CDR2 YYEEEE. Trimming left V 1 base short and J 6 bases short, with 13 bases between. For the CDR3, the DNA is TGTGCCAGCAGCTTGTTTTCCGGGTCGGATGAAAAACTGTTTTTT. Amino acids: CASSLFSGSDEKLFF.

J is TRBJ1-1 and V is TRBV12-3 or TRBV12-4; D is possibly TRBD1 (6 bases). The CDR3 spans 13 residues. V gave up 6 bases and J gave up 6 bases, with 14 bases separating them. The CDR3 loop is CASSQIQGSEAFF. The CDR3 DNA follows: TGTGCCAGCAGCCAAATACAGGGTTCTGAAGCTTTCTTT.

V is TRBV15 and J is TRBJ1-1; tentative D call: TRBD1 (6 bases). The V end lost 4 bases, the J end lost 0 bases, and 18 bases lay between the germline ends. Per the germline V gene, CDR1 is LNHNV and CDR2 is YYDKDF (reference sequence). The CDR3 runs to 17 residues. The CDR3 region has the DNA TGTGCCACCAGCAACCGAGCGGGAGGGGGACTGAACACTGAAGCTTTCTTT. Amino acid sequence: CATSNRAGGGLNTEAFF.

The CDR3 protein is CASSLGHLNTEAFF. The CDR3 region has the DNA TGTGCCAGCAGCTTGGGACACCTGAACACTGAAGCTTTCTTT. The V gene is TRBV5-8, the J gene TRBJ1-1; D is unclear. Deletions cut 0 bases from V and 0 bases from J, with 6 bases between. The CDR3 has 14 residues. In germline, CDR1 is SGHTS, CDR2 YDEGEE.

In DNA form, the CDR3 reads TGTGCCAGTGACTTACAGGGGGAGACTGAAGCTTTCTTT. Its protein product is CASDLQGETEAFF. The rearrangement links TRBV6-4 to TRBJ1-1, with TRBD1 identical over 8 bases. V shed 9 bases and J 5 bases; nucleotides not matched to a gene: 8. The CDR3 length is 13 residues. Germline V CDR1 and CDR2: MRHNA, SNTAGT.

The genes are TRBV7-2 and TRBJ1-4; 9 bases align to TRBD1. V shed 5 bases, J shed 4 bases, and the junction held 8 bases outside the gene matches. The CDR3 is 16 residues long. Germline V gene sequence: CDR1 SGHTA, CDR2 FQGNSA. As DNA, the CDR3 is TGTGCCAGCAGCACAAACAGGGGGCGAGTTAATGAAAAACTGTTTTTT. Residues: CASSTNRGRVNEKLFF. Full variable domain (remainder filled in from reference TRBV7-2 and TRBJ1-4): GAGVSQSPSNKVTEKGKDVELRCDPISGHTALYWYRQSLGQGLEFLIYFQGNSAPDKSGLPSDRFSAERTGGSVSTLTIQRTQQEDSAVYLCASSTNRGRVNEKLFFGSGTQLSVL.

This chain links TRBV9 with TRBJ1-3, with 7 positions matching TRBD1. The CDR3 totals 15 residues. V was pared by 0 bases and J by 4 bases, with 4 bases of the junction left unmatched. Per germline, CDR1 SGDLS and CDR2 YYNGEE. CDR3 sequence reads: CASSVARQGGNTIYF. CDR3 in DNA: TGTGCCAGCAGCGTAGCGAGACAGGGAGGAAACACCATATATTTT.

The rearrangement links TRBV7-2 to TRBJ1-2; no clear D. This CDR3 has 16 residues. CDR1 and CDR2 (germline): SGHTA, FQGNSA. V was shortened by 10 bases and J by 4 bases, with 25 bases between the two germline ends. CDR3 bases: TGTGCCACCTCAGGAGGGATTCAAGTTCGGAGCTATGGCTACACCTTC. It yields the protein CATSGGIQVRSYGYTF.

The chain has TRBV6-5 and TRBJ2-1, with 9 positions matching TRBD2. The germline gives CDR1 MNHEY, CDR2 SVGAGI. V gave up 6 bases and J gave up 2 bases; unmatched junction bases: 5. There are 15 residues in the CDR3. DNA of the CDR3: TGTGCCAGCAGCAGACTAGCGGAAACCTACAATGAGCAGTTCTTC. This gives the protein CASSRLAETYNEQFF.

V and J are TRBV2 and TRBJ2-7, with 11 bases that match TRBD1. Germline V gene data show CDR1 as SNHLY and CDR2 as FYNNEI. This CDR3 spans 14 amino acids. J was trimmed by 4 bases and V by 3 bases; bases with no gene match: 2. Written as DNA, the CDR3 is TGTGCCAGCAGTGAGGGACAGGGGGGATACGAGCAGTACTTC. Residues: CASSEGQGGYEQYF.

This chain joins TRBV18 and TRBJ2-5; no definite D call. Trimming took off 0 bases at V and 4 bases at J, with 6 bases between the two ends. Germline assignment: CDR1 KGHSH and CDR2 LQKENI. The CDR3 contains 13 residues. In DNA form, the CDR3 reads TGTGCCAGCTCACCACCCCCTCCAGAGACCCAGTACTTC. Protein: CASSPPPPETQYF. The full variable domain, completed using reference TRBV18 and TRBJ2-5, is NAGVMQNPRHLVRRRGQEARLRCSPMKGHSHVYWYRQLPEEGLKFMVYLQKENIIDESGMPKERFSAEFPKEGPSILRIQQVVRGDSAAYFCASSPPPPETQYFGPGTRLLVL.